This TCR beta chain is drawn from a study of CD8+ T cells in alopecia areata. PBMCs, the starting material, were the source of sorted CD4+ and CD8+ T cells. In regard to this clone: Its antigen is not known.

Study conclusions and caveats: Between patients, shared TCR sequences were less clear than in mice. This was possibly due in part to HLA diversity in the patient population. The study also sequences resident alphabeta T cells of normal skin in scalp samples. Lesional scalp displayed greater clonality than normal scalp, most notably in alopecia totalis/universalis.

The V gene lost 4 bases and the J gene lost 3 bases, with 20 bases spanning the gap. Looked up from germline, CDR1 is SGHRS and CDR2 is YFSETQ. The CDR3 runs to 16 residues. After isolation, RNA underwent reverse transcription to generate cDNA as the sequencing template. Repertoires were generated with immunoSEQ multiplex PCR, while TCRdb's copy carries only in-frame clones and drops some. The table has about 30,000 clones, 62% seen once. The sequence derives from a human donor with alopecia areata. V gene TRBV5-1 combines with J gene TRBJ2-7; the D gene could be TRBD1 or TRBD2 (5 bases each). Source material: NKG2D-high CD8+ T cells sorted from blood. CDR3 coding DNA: TGCGCCAGCAGCCCCGCGGGCCGGGACGGGAACTACGAGCAGTACTTC. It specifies CASSPAGRDGNYEQYF.